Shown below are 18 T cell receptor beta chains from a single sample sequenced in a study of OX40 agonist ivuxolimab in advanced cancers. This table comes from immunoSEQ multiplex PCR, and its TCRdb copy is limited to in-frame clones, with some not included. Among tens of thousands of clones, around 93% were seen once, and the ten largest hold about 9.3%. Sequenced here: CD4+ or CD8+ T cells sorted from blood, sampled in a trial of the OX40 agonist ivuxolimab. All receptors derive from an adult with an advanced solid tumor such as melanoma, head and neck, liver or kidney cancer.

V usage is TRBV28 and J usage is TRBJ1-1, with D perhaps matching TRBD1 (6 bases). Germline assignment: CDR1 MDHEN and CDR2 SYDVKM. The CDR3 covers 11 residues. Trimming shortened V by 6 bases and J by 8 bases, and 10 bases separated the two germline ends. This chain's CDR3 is CASSAGTEAFF. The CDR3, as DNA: TGTGCCAGCAGCGCCGGGACAGAAGCTTTCTTT.

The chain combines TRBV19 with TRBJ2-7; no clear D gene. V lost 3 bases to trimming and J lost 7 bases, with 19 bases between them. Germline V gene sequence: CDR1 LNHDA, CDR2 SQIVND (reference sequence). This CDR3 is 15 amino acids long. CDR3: CASSIRQDGLGEQYF. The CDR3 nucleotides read TGTGCCAGTAGTATCCGGCAGGACGGATTAGGGGAGCAGTACTTC.

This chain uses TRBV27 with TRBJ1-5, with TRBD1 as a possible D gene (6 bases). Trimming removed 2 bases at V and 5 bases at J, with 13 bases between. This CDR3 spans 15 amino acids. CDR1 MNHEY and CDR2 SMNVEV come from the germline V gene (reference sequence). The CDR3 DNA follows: TGTGCCAGCAGTTTAGACGGGGGGGGCTATCAGCCCCAGCATTTT. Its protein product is CASSLDGGGYQPQHF.

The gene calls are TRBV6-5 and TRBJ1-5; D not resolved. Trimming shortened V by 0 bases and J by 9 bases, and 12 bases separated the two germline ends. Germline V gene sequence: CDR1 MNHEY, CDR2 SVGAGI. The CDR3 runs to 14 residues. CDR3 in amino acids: CASSYSQERSPQHF. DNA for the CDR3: TGTGCCAGCAGTTACTCCCAGGAAAGGTCGCCCCAGCATTTT.

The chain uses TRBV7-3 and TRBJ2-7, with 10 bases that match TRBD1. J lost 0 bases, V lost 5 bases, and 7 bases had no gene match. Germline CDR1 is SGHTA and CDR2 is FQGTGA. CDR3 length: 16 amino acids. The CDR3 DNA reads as TGTGCCAGCAGCCGAAACCGGGACAGGGGCTCCTACGAGCAGTACTTC. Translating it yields CASSRNRDRGSYEQYF.

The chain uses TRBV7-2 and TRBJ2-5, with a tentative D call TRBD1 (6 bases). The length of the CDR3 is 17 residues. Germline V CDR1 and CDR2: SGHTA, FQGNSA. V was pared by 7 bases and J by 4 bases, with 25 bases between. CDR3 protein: CASTLLQGPQWLETQYF. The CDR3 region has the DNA TGTGCCAGCACTTTACTTCAGGGGCCGCAATGGTTAGAGACCCAGTACTTC.

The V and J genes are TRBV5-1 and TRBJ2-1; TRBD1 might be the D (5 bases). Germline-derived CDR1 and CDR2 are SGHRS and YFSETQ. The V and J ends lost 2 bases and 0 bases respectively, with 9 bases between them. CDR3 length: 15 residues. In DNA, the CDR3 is TGCGCCAGCAGCTTAGGGGATAGCTCCTACAATGAGCAGTTCTTC. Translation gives CASSLGDSSYNEQFF.

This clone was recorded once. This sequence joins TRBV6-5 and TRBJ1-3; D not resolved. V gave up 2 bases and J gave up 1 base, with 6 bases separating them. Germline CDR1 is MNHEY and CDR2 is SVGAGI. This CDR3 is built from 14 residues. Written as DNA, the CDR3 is TGTGCCAGCAGTTACAAGACTTCTGGAAACACCATATATTTT. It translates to CASSYKTSGNTIYF.

The CDR3 DNA reads as TGTGCCAGTAGATGGGGACAGGGGGTCTACGAGCAGTACTTC. Amino acid sequence: CASRWGQGVYEQYF. The V gene is TRBV19, the J gene TRBJ2-7, with 11 positions matching TRBD1. CDR1 LNHDA and CDR2 SQIVND come from the germline V gene (reference sequence). The CDR3 totals 14 residues. V shed 6 bases and J 3 bases; nucleotides not matched to a gene: 4.

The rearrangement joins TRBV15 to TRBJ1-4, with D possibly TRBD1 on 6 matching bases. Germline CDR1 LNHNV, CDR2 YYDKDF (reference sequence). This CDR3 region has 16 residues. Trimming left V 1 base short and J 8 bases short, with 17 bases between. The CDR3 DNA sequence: TGTGCCACCAGCAGAGGCCCGACAGGATTAGAGGAAAAACTGTTTTTT. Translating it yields CATSRGPTGLEEKLFF.

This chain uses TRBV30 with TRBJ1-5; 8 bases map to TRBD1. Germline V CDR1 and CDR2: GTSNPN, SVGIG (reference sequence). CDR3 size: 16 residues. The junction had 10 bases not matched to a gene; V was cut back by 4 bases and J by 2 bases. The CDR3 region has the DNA TGTGCCTGGACTCAACAGGGGGTTAGGGGCAATCAGCCCCAGCATTTT. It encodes CAWTQQGVRGNQPQHF.

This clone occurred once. The DNA of the CDR3 is TGTGCCAGCAGGGGGGCCCTGAACACCGGGGAGCTGTTTTTT. The encoded protein is CASRGALNTGELFF. J is TRBJ2-2 and V is TRBV25-1, with D perhaps TRBD1 (6 bases). CDR3 length equals 14 residues. V lost 6 bases, J lost 1 base, and 9 bases lay in between. The germline V gene encodes CDR1 MGHDK and CDR2 SYGVNS.

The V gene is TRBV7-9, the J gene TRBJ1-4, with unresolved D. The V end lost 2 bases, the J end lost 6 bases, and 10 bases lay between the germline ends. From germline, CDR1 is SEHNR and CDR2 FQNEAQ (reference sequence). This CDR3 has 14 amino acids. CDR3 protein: CASSLSHGYEKLFF. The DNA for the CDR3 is TGTGCCAGCAGCTTAAGTCACGGGTATGAAAAACTGTTTTTT.

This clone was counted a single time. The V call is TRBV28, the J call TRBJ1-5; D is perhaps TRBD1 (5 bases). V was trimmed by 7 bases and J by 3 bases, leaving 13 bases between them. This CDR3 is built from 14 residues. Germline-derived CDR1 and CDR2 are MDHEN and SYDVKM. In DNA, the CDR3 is TGTGCCAGCAACACTAGGGGCTCCAATCAGCCCCAGCATTTT. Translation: CASNTRGSNQPQHF.

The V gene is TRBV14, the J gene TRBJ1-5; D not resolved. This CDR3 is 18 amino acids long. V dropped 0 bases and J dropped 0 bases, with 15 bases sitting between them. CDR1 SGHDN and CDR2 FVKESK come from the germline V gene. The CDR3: CASSQDIGRTYSNQPQHF. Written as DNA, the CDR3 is TGTGCCAGCAGCCAAGATATAGGCAGAACCTATAGCAATCAGCCCCAGCATTTT.

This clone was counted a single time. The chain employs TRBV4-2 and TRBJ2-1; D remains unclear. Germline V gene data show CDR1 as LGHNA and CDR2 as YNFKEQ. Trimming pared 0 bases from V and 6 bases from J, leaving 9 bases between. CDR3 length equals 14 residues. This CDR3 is CASSQDATLNEQFF. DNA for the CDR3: TGTGCCAGCAGCCAAGATGCGACCCTCAATGAGCAGTTCTTC.

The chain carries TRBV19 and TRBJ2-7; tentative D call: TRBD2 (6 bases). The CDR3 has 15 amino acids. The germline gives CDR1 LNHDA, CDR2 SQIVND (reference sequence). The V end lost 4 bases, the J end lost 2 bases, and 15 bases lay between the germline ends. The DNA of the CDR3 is TGTGCCAGTAGTAGCCGGCCGGGAGTCCCCTACGAGCAGTACTTC. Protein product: CASSSRPGVPYEQYF.

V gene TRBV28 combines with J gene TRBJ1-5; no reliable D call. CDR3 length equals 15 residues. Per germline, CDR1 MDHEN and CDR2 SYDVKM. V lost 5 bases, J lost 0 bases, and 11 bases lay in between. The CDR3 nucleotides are TGTGCCAGCAGTACTAACAGATATAGCAATCAGCCCCAGCATTTT. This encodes CASSTNRYSNQPQHF. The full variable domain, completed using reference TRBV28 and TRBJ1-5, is DVKVTQSSRYLVKRTGEKVFLECVQDMDHENMFWYRQDPGLGLRLIYFSYDVKMKEKGDIPEGYSVSREKKERFSLILESASTNQTSMYLCASSTNRYSNQPQHFGDGTRLSIL.